The clone carrying this TCR beta chain was found many times. This specimen belongs to a study of T cells after yellow fever vaccination. 5'RACE template switching added a universal primer site and UMIs to TCR cDNA. TCRdb re-called the 5' RACE reads through MiXCR, storing one row per CDR3 protein. This repertoire shows roughly 190,000 distinct CDR3 sequences, approximately 11% found once; its top ten account for 36%. Trimming at V came to 4 bases and at J to 0 bases, leaving 4 bases not matched to a gene. Germline CDR1 and CDR2: SGHTA and FQGNSA. The CDR3 runs 18 residues. This receptor was identified in a man younger than 35 who received the YFV17D yellow fever vaccine. The sequencing used CD8+ T cells sorted from PBMCs, collected 15 days after the yellow fever booster vaccination. The chain uses TRBV7-2 and TRBJ2-2; TRBD2 agrees at 14 bases. In DNA form, the CDR3 reads TGTGCCAGCAGCTGGACTAGCGGGGGGTATACGAACACCGGGGAGCTGTTTTTT. It is translated as CASSWTSGGYTNTGELFF.